This entry describes one T cell receptor (beta chain). What this receptor recognizes is not known. No clone much larger than this one lies a single base away; base qualities are absent. The record originates from a study of STAT5B mutations in CD4+ large granular lymphocyte leukemia (dated by TCRdb to 2022 to 2024). Regarding the complete study: Among healthy controls, the CDR3 'QG' motif was associated with a particular HLA allele. The study compared the TCRbeta repertoires of patients with CD4+ T-cell large granular lymphocyte leukemia against those of healthy blood donors. The purity of purified fractions was confirmed by flow cytometry on FACSCanto II or FACSVerse to exceed 95% among lymphocytes.

General findings and caveats noted by the study authors: The data were not HLA-matched, and the relatively small sample size could explain the higher clonality seen in CD4+ compared with CD8+ T-LGLL. Main leukemic clonotypes were private to each patient, although roughly 26% appeared at low frequency in other patients' non-leukemic repertoires. Compared with healthy CD4+ repertoires, CD4-sorted patient repertoires appeared more clonal, and this difference remained even after the putative leukemic clones were removed. Enrichment of TRBV06-family usage was observed among the top patient clones (8/27) relative to healthy controls (2/35).

Buffy coats from under 40 blood donors, supplied by the Finnish Red Cross blood service, were used as healthy controls. All TCR-sequenced material derived from peripheral blood: patient blood samples and healthy donor buffy coats. Ficoll-Hypaque gradient centrifugation was used to isolate peripheral blood mononuclear cells. Magnetic purification was used to isolate CD4+ cells from the buffy coats of the healthy controls. The Gentra Puregene Cell and Tissue kit was used to extract genomic DNA, and a Qubit 2.0 fluorometer was used to measure the amount of genomic DNA. The immunoSEQ assay at survey resolution was used to sequence TCRbeta rearrangements from genomic DNA. The paper's data handling went like this. In the TCR sequencing data, the lowest productive clonotype frequency that could be detected was 2.59 x 10-5. Analyses included only productive TCRbeta rearrangements, meaning complete and in-frame sequences. The clonality of each sample was calculated as Simpson clonality in the immunoSEQ Analyzer version 3.0. Based on frequency, clones were grouped as very rare, small, medium, large (1-20%) or hyperexpanded (>20%). Generation probabilities were estimated with OLGA 1.2.3, V-gene circos plots were made with VDJtools, specificities were looked up in VDJdb, and CDR3 motifs were identified with GLIPH. TCRdb provides this immuneACCESS table in a form limited to in-frame rearrangements. Some clones are lacking; in checked studies, under half of them reflect an unresolved V gene, and why the rest are absent is not known. V, J and clone size are those of that table, while D and trimming were read from the DNA. The sample records about 26,000 clones, approximately 81% of which are singletons. The ten largest clones add up to 0.25% to 0.35% of the sample.

Counted from cysteine to phenylalanine, this CDR3 has 17 amino acids. Only CDR3 DNA is held: 51 bases, read in frame from base 1. Trimming takes 4 bases off V and 2 bases off J; junction bases not matched to a gene: 6. CDR1 and CDR2, per the germline V gene (reference sequence), are SEHNR and FQNEAQ. The chain was built from TRBV7-9 and TRBJ2-1, and 12 bases in between align with TRBD2. The sequencing sample was made of CD4+ T cells from blood buffy coats. This clonotype was obtained from a human donor in good health. The CDR3 sequence is CASSSYGLAGPYNEQFF. The bases are TGTGCCAGCAGCTCTTACGGACTAGCGGGGCCCTACAATGAGCAGTTCTTC.